The present T cell receptor (beta chain) was sequenced within a study of blood T cell repertoires in COVID-19. Study context: Specimens from acute and convalescent COVID-19 originated in the United States, Italy and Spain. Nucleic acid was either cDNA or gDNA, and it came from T cells, B-cell-depleted T cells, or PBMCs.

Study processing details: Amplifying reference gene primers gave estimates of nucleated cell counts. Produced via immunoSEQ multiplex PCR; TCRdb's table is partial and in-frame only. Clone size and V and J calls were adopted from that table, with D and trimming inferred from the DNA. The profile covers about 49,000 clones, with 93% appearing a single time and 1% taken by the ten largest. CDR1 SGHKS and CDR2 YYEKEE come from the germline V gene (reference sequence). Trimming removed 4 bases at V and 6 bases at J, with 12 bases between. The CDR3 length is 13 residues. The source is a man in his sixties with COVID-19, enrolled during active disease. V gene TRBV5-5 combines with J gene TRBJ2-3, with D uncertain. Sequenced: peripheral blood. CDR3 bases: TGTGCCAGCAGCCTACCCAATCCGGATACGCAGTATTTT. Translating it yields CASSLPNPDTQYF.